This T cell receptor beta chain was sequenced during a study of blood T cell repertoires in COVID-19. Study at large: PBMCs, B-cell-depleted T cells, or T cells were the source of the cDNA or gDNA that made up the material.

Clones were read by immunoSEQ multiplex PCR, and TCRdb kept only the in-frame ones, dropping some. Here the sample spans some 270,000 clones, roughly 84% being singletons. The V end was cut by 7 bases, the J end by 5 bases, with 15 bases between. This CDR3 contains 13 residues. The sequence was collected from a woman between 40 and 55 years old who had recovered from COVID-19. Sequencing was performed on peripheral blood. The rearrangement links TRBV12-3 or TRBV12-4 to TRBJ2-7; possibly TRBD2 for D (7 bases). The CDR3, as DNA: TGTGCCAGCATCCTCCGGGGGGCGGACGAGCAGTACTTC. The encoded protein is CASILRGADEQYF.